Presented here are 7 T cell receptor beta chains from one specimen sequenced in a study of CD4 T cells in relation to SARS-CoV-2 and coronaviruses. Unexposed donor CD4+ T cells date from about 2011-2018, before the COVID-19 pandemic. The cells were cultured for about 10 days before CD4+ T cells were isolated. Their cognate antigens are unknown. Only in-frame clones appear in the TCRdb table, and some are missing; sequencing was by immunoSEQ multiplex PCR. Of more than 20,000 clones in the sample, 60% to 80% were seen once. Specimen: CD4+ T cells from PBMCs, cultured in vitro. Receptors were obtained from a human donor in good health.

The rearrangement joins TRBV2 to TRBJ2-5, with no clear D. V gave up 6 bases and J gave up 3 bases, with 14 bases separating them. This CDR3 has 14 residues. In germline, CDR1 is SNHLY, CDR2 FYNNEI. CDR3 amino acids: CASSKRSGEETQYF. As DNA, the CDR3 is TGTGCCAGCAGCAAAAGGTCCGGAGAAGAGACCCAGTACTTC.

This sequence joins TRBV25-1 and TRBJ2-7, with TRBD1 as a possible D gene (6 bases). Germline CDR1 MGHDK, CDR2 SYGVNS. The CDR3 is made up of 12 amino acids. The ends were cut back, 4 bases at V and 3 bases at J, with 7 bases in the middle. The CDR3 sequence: CASSARGYEQYF. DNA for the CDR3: TGTGCCAGCAGTGCCAGGGGCTACGAGCAGTACTTC.

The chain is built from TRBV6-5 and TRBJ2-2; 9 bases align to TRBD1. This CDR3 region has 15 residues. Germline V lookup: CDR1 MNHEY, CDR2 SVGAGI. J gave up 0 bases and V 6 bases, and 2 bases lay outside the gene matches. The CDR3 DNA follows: TGTGCCAGCAGGGGACAGGGTACGAACACCGGGGAGCTGTTTTTT. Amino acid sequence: CASRGQGTNTGELFF.

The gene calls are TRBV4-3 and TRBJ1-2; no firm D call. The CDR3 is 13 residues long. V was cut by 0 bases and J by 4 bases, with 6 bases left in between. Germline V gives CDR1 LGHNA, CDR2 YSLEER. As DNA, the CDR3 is TGCGCCAGCAGCCAAGAGGGGTTCTATGGCTACACCTTC. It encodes CASSQEGFYGYTF.

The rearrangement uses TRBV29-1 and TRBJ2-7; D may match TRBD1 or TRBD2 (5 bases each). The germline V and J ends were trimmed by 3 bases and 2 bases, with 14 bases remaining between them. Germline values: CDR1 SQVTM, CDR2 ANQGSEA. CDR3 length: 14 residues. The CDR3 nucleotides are TGCAGCGTTGAGGGGGACGGATTAGCCTACGAGCAGTACTTC. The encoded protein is CSVEGDGLAYEQYF.

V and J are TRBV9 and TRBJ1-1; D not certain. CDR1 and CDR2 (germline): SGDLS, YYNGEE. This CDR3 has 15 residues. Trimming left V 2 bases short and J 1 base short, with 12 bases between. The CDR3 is CASSVDVSGNTEAFF. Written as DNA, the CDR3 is TGTGCCAGCAGCGTGGATGTGTCAGGGAACACTGAAGCTTTCTTT.

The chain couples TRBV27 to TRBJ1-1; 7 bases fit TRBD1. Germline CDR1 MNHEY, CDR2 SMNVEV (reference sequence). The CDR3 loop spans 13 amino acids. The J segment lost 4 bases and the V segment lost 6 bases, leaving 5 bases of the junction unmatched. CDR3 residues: CASRGQSSTEAFF. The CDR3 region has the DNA TGTGCCAGCAGGGGACAGAGCTCCACTGAAGCTTTCTTT.